A single sample is the source of the 15 T cell receptor beta chains below, sequenced in a study of cytomegalovirus exposure and HLA in healthy donors. Primers: 60 Vbeta forward and 13 Jbeta reverse. Method: immunoSEQ multiplex PCR; TCRdb's copy keeps in-frame clones and lacks some. The table shows approximately 190,000 clones, with 75% to 85% occurring only once. What was sequenced was PBMCs. These TCRs come from a woman aged 25 to 39 in good health and CMV-seropositive.

The chain uses TRBV11-2 and TRBJ1-3, with TRBD1 matching 8 bases. From germline, CDR1 is SGHAT and CDR2 FQNNGV. Germline trimming cut 5 bases from V and 9 bases from J; bases unmatched to any gene: 18. The CDR3 runs to 17 residues. CDR3 sequence: CASSTYEDREEGGTIYF. CDR3 sequence (DNA): TGTGCCAGCAGCACCTACGAGGACAGGGAGGAAGGAGGCACCATATATTTT.

The chain is built from TRBV23-1 and TRBJ1-1; 8 bases fit TRBD1. TRBV23-1 is an ORF for which the function is uncertain. The CDR3 sequence is 15 residues long. V gave up 6 bases and J gave up 3 bases; unmatched junction bases: 9. For the CDR3, the DNA is TGCGCCAGCAGCATTCGACAGGGGCCGGACACTGAAGCTTTCTTT. This codes for CASSIRQGPDTEAFF.

Only one count was recorded for this clone. The CDR3 here is CAWYPAGGEQYF. CDR3 coding DNA: TGTGCCTGGTATCCCGCGGGGGGCGAGCAGTACTTC. V is TRBV30 and J is TRBJ2-7; 8 nucleotides match TRBD2. The germline gives CDR1 GTSNPN, CDR2 SVGIG (reference sequence). CDR3 length equals 12 residues. Trimming removed 5 bases from V and 6 bases from J; junction bases left unmatched: 6.

CDR3: CASSVRDRPSGNTIYF. The CDR3, as DNA: TGTGCCAGCAGCGTCCGGGACAGGCCCTCTGGAAACACCATATATTTT. The V and J genes are TRBV9 and TRBJ1-3; the match to TRBD1 covers 8 bases. The length of the CDR3 is 16 residues. Germline V lookup: CDR1 SGDLS, CDR2 YYNGEE. The V gene end was trimmed by 2 bases and the J gene end by 0 bases; junction bases not matched to a gene: 4.

V and J are TRBV6-5 and TRBJ2-7, with 7 bases matching TRBD1. Germline CDR1 reads MNHEY; CDR2 reads SVGAGI. The CDR3 extends over 14 amino acids. V shed 6 bases and J 3 bases; nucleotides not matched to a gene: 8. The CDR3: CASSPDRNRYEQYF. DNA of the CDR3: TGTGCCAGCAGCCCGGACAGGAACCGCTACGAGCAGTACTTC.

The rearrangement links TRBV5-1 to TRBJ2-3, with 10 bases aligning to TRBD2. Germline-derived CDR1 and CDR2 are SGHRS and YFSETQ. CDR3 length equals 20 residues. V trimming: 0 bases; J trimming: 0 bases; junction bases outside the gene matches: 13. The CDR3 reads CASSLALLAGGWNSTDTQYF. The DNA for the CDR3 is TGCGCCAGCAGCTTGGCCTTGTTAGCGGGGGGATGGAATAGCACAGATACGCAGTATTTT.

This clone occurred once. The chain employs TRBV7-9 and TRBJ1-1; 10 nucleotides line up with TRBD1. The CDR3 consists of 15 residues. Losses at the gene ends were 4 bases for V and 6 bases for J; bases not matched to a gene: 8. CDR1 and CDR2 (germline): SEHNR, FQNEAQ (reference sequence). DNA for the CDR3: TGTGCCAGCAGCTCACCCGGGACAGGGGTCCCTGAAGCTTTCTTT. Its protein is CASSSPGTGVPEAFF.

This chain uses TRBV7-8 with TRBJ2-7, with a weak D call TRBD2 (6 bases). CDR3 length: 14 amino acids. Germline V gene lookup returns CDR1 SGHVS and CDR2 FQNEAQ. V was cut by 3 bases and J by 2 bases, with 11 bases left in between. CDR3 sequence reads: CASSLAGPAYEQYF. The DNA for the CDR3 is TGTGCCAGCAGCTTGGCGGGACCGGCCTACGAGCAGTACTTC.

The rearrangement joins TRBV6-4 to TRBJ1-1; no firm D call. Germline-derived CDR1 and CDR2 are MRHNA and SNTAGT. CDR3 length: 13 amino acids. Trimming took 6 bases from V and 1 from J, leaving 9 bases between them. The CDR3 is CASRETKNTEAFF. In DNA form, the CDR3 reads TGTGCCAGCAGGGAGACGAAGAACACTGAAGCTTTCTTT.

The chain employs TRBV11-2 and TRBJ2-7; the D gene is possibly TRBD1 (5 bases). V was pared by 5 bases and J by 5 bases, with 16 bases between. Germline assignment: CDR1 SGHAT and CDR2 FQNNGV. The CDR3 is 14 amino acids. CDR3 bases: TGTGCCAGCAGCGTAGCAGGGTGGGTAGACGAGCAGTACTTC. Translation gives CASSVAGWVDEQYF. The complete variable domain, with remaining parts taken from reference TRBV11-2 and TRBJ2-7, reads EAGVAQSPRYKIIEKRQSVAFWCNPISGHATLYWYQQILGQGPKLLIQFQNNGVVDDSQLPKDRFSAERLKGVDSTLKIQPAKLEDSAVYLCASSVAGWVDEQYFGPGTRLTVT.

This chain connects TRBV2 to TRBJ1-2, with 7 bases identical to TRBD1. Germline V gives CDR1 SNHLY, CDR2 FYNNEI. CDR3 length equals 15 residues. V lost 4 bases to trimming and J lost 4 bases; unmatched junction nucleotides: 9. CDR3 in amino acids: CASSGVRGLGYGYTF. For the CDR3, the DNA is TGTGCCAGCAGTGGCGTTAGGGGGCTAGGCTATGGCTACACCTTC.

The chain has TRBV6-1 and TRBJ2-1; 7 nucleotides agree with TRBD2. Trimming at V came to 6 bases and at J to 2 bases, leaving 7 bases not matched to a gene. Germline CDR1 reads MNHNS; CDR2 reads SASEGT. The CDR3 covers 15 residues. The CDR3 DNA reads TGTGCCAGCAGGCGGGCGGGAGACCCCTACAATGAGCAGTTCTTC. It is translated as CASRRAGDPYNEQFF.

This chain connects TRBV2 to TRBJ1-1; no reliable D call. The CDR3 is 12 amino acids. The germline V gene encodes CDR1 SNHLY and CDR2 FYNNEI. Between the trimmed V and J ends, which lost 6 bases and 1 base, there was a span of 6 bases. CDR3 coding DNA: TGTGCCAGCAGGAGACAGAACACTGAAGCTTTCTTT. Amino acids: CASRRQNTEAFF.

V gene TRBV28 combines with J gene TRBJ1-5; D call uncertain. Germline CDR1 and CDR2: MDHEN and SYDVKM. CDR3 length: 15 amino acids. The germline V and J ends were trimmed by 1 base and 4 bases, with 11 bases remaining between them. The CDR3 spells CASSLFGGLNQPQHF. CDR3 coding DNA: TGTGCCAGCAGTTTATTTGGAGGGCTGAATCAGCCCCAGCATTTT.

The chain employs TRBV28 and TRBJ2-1, with a possible D match to TRBD2 (5 bases). V was trimmed by 3 bases and J by 7 bases, leaving 7 bases between them. The CDR3 loop spans 12 amino acids. Germline V gives CDR1 MDHEN, CDR2 SYDVKM. The CDR3 DNA sequence: TGTGCCAGCAGTTTTAGCGTGAATGAGCAGTTCTTC. Protein sequence: CASSFSVNEQFF.